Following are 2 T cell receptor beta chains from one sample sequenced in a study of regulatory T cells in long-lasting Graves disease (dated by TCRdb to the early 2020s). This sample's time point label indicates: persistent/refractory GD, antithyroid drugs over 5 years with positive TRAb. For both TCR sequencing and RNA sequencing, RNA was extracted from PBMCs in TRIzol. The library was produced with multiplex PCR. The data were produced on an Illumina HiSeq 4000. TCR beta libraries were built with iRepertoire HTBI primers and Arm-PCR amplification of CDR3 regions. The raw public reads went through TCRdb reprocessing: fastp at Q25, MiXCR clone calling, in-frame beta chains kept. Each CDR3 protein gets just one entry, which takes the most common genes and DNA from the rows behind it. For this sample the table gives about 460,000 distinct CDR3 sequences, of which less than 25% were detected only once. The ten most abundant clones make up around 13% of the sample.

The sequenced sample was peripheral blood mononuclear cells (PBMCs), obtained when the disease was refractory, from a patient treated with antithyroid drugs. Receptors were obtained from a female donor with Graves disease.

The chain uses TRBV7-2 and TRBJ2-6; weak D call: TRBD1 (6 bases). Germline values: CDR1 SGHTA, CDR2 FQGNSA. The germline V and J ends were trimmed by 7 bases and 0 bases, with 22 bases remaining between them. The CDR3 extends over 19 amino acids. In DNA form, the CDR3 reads TGTGCCAGCATTCCCGGTCTGGGGGCGGGCCTCTCTGGGGCCAACGTCCTGACTTTC. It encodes CASIPGLGAGLSGANVLTF.

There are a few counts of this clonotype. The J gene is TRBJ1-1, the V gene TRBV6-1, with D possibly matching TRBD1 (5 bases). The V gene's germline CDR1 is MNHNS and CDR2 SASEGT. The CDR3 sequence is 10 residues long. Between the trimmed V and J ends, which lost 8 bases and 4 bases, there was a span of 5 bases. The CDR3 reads CASQGTEAFF. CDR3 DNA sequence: TGTGCCAGCCAGGGCACTGAAGCTTTCTTT.